The sequence of this T cell receptor beta chain was determined in a study of T-cell memory formation after mild COVID-19 (dated by TCRdb to about 2021). For the wider study: Most TCR sequence clusters were specific to one of the two donors. In two donors, T-cell clones that expanded and contracted after mild COVID-19 were followed by sequencing TCRalpha and TCRbeta repertoires longitudinally. Two young, previously healthy adult volunteers made up the cohort, one male and one female.

General study outcomes and caveats: Only a couple of mild cases were covered by the study, and larger cohorts that include severe cases with pre-infection samples were considered necessary. Contracting CD4+ clones were found mainly in CM and EM memory subsets, while CD8+ clones were enriched in EMRA. The detection of some responding clones in pre-infection memory suggests that pre-existing cross-reactive memory T cells joined the SARS-CoV-2 response. Clones that contracted from day 15 to 85 showed balanced CD4/CD8 phenotypes, whereas a second wave of clones that expanded from day 15 to 37 leaned towards CD4+. SARS-CoV-2 specificity of the second-wave clones peaking on day 37 was not confirmed.

Comments on this clonotype: The antigen it recognizes is unknown. Base qualities are not at hand, and no much larger clone is one base apart.

A distance of 16 bases separates the germline ends of V and J, which lose 4 bases and 7 bases respectively. Taken from the germline V gene (reference sequence), the CDR1 and CDR2 loops are SEHNR and FQNEAQ. Taken from cysteine to phenylalanine, the CDR3 has 14 residues. This entry keeps only the CDR3 DNA: 42 bases, framed from base 1. The data were produced on an Illumina NovaSeq 6000. cDNA libraries for TCRalpha and TCRbeta were prepared by 5'RACE using constant-segment primers, with sample barcodes and unique molecular identifiers added. RNA was extracted from every sample with Trizol reagent. Amplification of the libraries took two PCR steps, and the second step added a second sample barcode plus Illumina TruSeq adapters. The libraries were sequenced on an Illumina NovaSeq using 2 x 150 bp paired-end reads. Processing in the source paper ran as follows. Reads were demultiplexed and collapsed into UMI-guided consensus sequences with migec v1.2.7. Using mixcr v2.1.11, UMI consensuses were aligned to TRA and TRB V and J templates and then assembled into clonotypes. Clonotypes were classified as expanded or contracted when called significant by both edgeR and NoisET, with noise models trained on biological replicates. edgeR calls used a false discovery rate-adjusted p below 0.01 and a log2 fold-change threshold of 1. PCA with hierarchical clustering of max-normalized trajectories of the 1000 most abundant clonotypes was used as exploratory dynamics analysis. Separately sequenced CD4+ and CD8+ repertoires were used to assign the CD4 or CD8 phenotype of responding clones. Using fastp at Q25 and MiXCR, TCRdb reprocessed the public reads and kept productive beta chains. Rows are unified per CDR3 protein, each entry keeping the most common DNA and genes. The V and J calls were determined by TCRdb, not by the authors. This sample gives 150,000 to 200,000 distinct CDR3 sequences in total; 13% of them show up just once. 2.5% to 3.5% of the sample is in the top ten clones.

Ficoll-Paque density gradient centrifugation was used to isolate PBMCs. Source material: PBMCs or a T cell subset sorted from them (not recorded which). The V and J segments used are TRBV7-9 and TRBJ1-1; TRBD1 is perhaps the D gene, given 5 matching bases. The receptor was derived from a man younger than 35 who had mild COVID-19 (a few samples of this study predate the infection). The sample titles of this study are shuffled in the database, so cell type and time point are left out; the donor was told from shared clones. The CDR3 reads as follows: CASSSRQRPVEAFF. The bases read TGTGCCAGCAGCTCCCGACAGAGACCGGTTGAAGCTTTCTTT.